The 17 T cell receptor beta chains presented below share a single source sample, sequenced in a study of blood T cell repertoires in COVID-19. Profiling relied on immunoSEQ multiplex PCR, and the TCRdb table lists in-frame clones only, not all of them. Of fewer than 250,000 clones detected, 80% to 90% appear once; the ten largest clones hold less than 11%. The sequencing sample was made of peripheral blood. Receptor source: a woman older than 75 with acute or convalescent COVID-19.

Regarding this clone: Other DNA sequences in this specimen translate into the identical CDR3. The rearrangement joins TRBV30 to TRBJ2-7; no firm D call. Germline V gene lookup returns CDR1 GTSNPN and CDR2 SVGIG (reference sequence). The CDR3 is 12 residues long. V was shortened by 0 bases and J by 0 bases, with 3 bases between the two germline ends. The CDR3 reads CAWSVSSYEQYF. DNA for the CDR3: TGTGCCTGGAGTGTTAGCTCCTACGAGCAGTACTTC.

This clone was found many times. CDR3: CASSYGTGEAFF. CDR3 in DNA: TGTGCCAGCAGCTACGGGACAGGTGAAGCTTTCTTT. The V gene is TRBV25-1, the J gene TRBJ1-1; 8 bases fit TRBD1. CDR3 length equals 12 residues. V was pared by 6 bases and J by 7 bases, with 4 bases of the junction left unmatched. CDR1 and CDR2 (germline): MGHDK, SYGVNS.

The chain joins TRBV7-9 to TRBJ1-4, with 7 bases that match TRBD1. From germline, CDR1 is SEHNR and CDR2 FQNEAQ (reference sequence). This CDR3 contains 16 residues. With 5 bases clipped from V and 8 bases from J, the junction kept 14 bases outside the gene matches. CDR3 DNA: TGTGCCAGCAGCGGGCCGACAGGGTCTTCATGGGAAAAACTGTTTTTT. Translating it yields CASSGPTGSSWEKLFF.

In nucleotides, the CDR3 is TGTGCCAGCAGCGTACAGGGGAGCTCTGGAAACACCATATATTTT. Its protein product is CASSVQGSSGNTIYF. The chain employs TRBV9 and TRBJ1-3, with D possibly TRBD1 on 6 matching bases. This CDR3 is 15 amino acids long. Germline CDR1 SGDLS, CDR2 YYNGEE. Trimming removed 1 base from V and 0 bases from J, with 8 bases in between.

In DNA form, the CDR3 reads TGTGCCAGCAGCCATGCCGACAGGGCTGGGGAGCTGTTTTTT. Residues: CASSHADRAGELFF. This chain uses TRBV3-1 (or the pseudogene TRBV3-2) with TRBJ2-2; the match to TRBD1 covers 7 bases. V shed 3 bases and J 8 bases; nucleotides not matched to a gene: 6. This CDR3 contains 14 residues. Germline assignment: CDR1 LGHDT and CDR2 YNNKEL (reference sequence).

The chain uses TRBV3-1 (or the pseudogene TRBV3-2) and TRBJ2-7, with 9 bases lining up with TRBD1. The germline V gene has CDR1 LGHDT and CDR2 YNNKEL (reference sequence). Losses at the gene ends were 2 bases for V and 0 bases for J; bases not matched to a gene: 8. This CDR3 has 17 residues. CDR3 nucleotide sequence: TGTGCCAGCAGCCAACAGTCGGGGACAGGGAGCTCCTACGAGCAGTACTTC. This encodes CASSQQSGTGSSYEQYF.

This clone has a handful of counts. The chain employs TRBV23-1 and TRBJ2-7; possible D gene TRBD1, 5 bases. TRBV23-1 is placed among ORFs of uncertain function. The CDR3 is made up of 16 amino acids. The V end was cut by 3 bases, the J end by 0 bases, with 15 bases between. CDR3 protein: CASSHNKNRSSYEQYF. CDR3 nucleotides: TGCGCCAGCAGTCATAATAAGAACAGGAGCTCCTACGAGCAGTACTTC.

This clone was detected once. The V gene is TRBV4-1, the J gene TRBJ1-2, with 10 bases identical to TRBD1. This CDR3 comprises 18 residues. The germline gives CDR1 MGHRA, CDR2 YSYEKL. Trimming at V came to 4 bases and at J to 1 base, leaving 12 bases not matched to a gene. CDR3 coding DNA: TGCGCCAGCAGCCCGGGACAGGGGACCATAAGTGTTAACTATGGCTACACCTTC. Protein sequence: CASSPGQGTISVNYGYTF.

The chain has TRBV10-3 and TRBJ1-1; 8 nucleotides match TRBD1. Germline-derived CDR1 and CDR2 are ENHRY and SYGVKD. The CDR3 has 14 residues. V dropped 7 bases and J dropped 4; count of bases not matched to a gene: 8. The CDR3: CAINGQGGVTEAFF. The CDR3 DNA follows: TGTGCCATCAACGGACAGGGCGGGGTCACTGAAGCTTTCTTT.

The V gene is TRBV11-3, the J gene TRBJ1-5, with 10 bases that match TRBD1. J lost 6 bases, V lost 5 bases, and 7 bases had no gene match. The CDR3 consists of 15 residues. Germline V gives CDR1 SGHNT, CDR2 YENEEA. The CDR3 DNA reads as TGTGCCAGCAGCCCGACAGGGGGCAAAATTCAGCCCCAGCATTTT. It specifies CASSPTGGKIQPQHF.

This chain joins TRBV21-1 and TRBJ1-3. TRBV21-1 is a known pseudogene. The CDR3 totals 15 residues. The CDR3 region has the DNA TGTGCCAGCAGCCACAGGAGGGCCTTCGGGGGGACCATATATTTT. Amino acids: CASSHRRAFGGTIYF.

This clone was seen a single time. The genes are TRBV27 and TRBJ1-1; 7 bases align to TRBD1. The V gene end was trimmed by 2 bases and the J gene end by 6 bases; junction bases not matched to a gene: 3. There are 13 residues in the CDR3. CDR1 and CDR2 from the germline V gene are MNHEY and SMNVEV (reference sequence). CDR3 loop: CASSLRGPAEAFF. The CDR3 bases are TGTGCCAGCAGTTTAAGGGGGCCAGCTGAAGCTTTCTTT.

The sample holds one count of this clone. The chain recombines TRBV3-1 (or the pseudogene TRBV3-2) with TRBJ2-7; no clear D gene. Germline V lookup: CDR1 LGHDT, CDR2 YNNKEL (reference sequence). The V end was cut by 0 bases, the J end by 0 bases, with 9 bases between. The CDR3 has 15 amino acids. The CDR3: CASSQDSPRSYEQYF. As DNA, the CDR3 is TGTGCCAGCAGCCAAGACTCCCCGCGCTCCTACGAGCAGTACTTC.

The V gene is TRBV7-2, the J gene TRBJ2-2; 8 nucleotides line up with TRBD1. With V trimmed by 5 bases and J by 8 bases, 10 bases remained unmatched. Germline CDR1 reads SGHTA; CDR2 reads FQGNSA. There are 15 residues in the CDR3. CDR3 DNA sequence: TGTGCCAGCAGCAAAACCGGGACAGGCGATGGGGAGCTGTTTTTT. The encoded protein is CASSKTGTGDGELFF.

V gene TRBV7-2 combines with J gene TRBJ2-5; a possible D gene is TRBD1 (6 bases). The CDR3 is 17 residues long. V shed 6 bases and J shed 5 bases, with 25 bases lying between them. The germline V gene has CDR1 SGHTA and CDR2 FQGNSA. The CDR3 nucleotides are TGTGCCAGCAGGGGGGCCCTTTGGGACGTCAGAATCGAGACCCAGTACTTC. Amino acid sequence: CASRGALWDVRIETQYF. The full variable domain, with the rest looked up from reference TRBV7-2 and TRBJ2-5, is GAGVSQSPSNKVTEKGKDVELRCDPISGHTALYWYRQSLGQGLEFLIYFQGNSAPDKSGLPSDRFSAERTGGSVSTLTIQRTQQEDSAVYLCASRGALWDVRIETQYFGPGTRLLVL.

The V and J genes are TRBV15 and TRBJ2-2, with D possibly being TRBD2 (6 bases). Germline V gene sequence: CDR1 LNHNV, CDR2 YYDKDF (reference sequence). V was pared by 1 base and J by 1 base, with 10 bases between. There are 16 residues in the CDR3. The chain's CDR3 is CATSRARLGNTGELFF. CDR3 DNA: TGTGCCACCAGCAGAGCCCGACTAGGGAACACCGGGGAGCTGTTTTTT.

The V and J genes are TRBV20-1 and TRBJ2-1; D might be TRBD2 (5 bases). This CDR3 contains 11 residues. With 3 bases removed from V and 5 bases from J, the gap between germline ends came to 5 bases. In germline, CDR1 is DFQATT, CDR2 SNEGSKA (reference sequence). The CDR3 coding sequence is TGCAGTGCTAGCGGGGACAATGAGCAGTTCTTC. It codes for CSASGDNEQFF.